These T cell receptor beta chains were read from a single sample in a study of blood T cell repertoires in COVID-19. Produced via immunoSEQ multiplex PCR; TCRdb's table is partial and in-frame only. This table holds 300,000 or so clones, around 88% found once. The sequenced sample was peripheral blood. The receptors shown here come from a woman in her fifties or sixties with acute or convalescent COVID-19. Each CDR3 is given with its conserved first and last residue. A D gene is named only where the DNA matches it firmly. Clone size is shown for a subset of rows, as once, few, many or a class of expanded clone.

clone_size j_call v_call d_call cdr3_aa cdr3_nt
- TRBJ1-1 TRBV29-1 - CSVGKGDTEAFF TGCAGCGTTGGAAAGGGGGACACTGAAGCTTTCTTT
- TRBJ2-1 TRBV3-1/TRBV3-2 TRBD1 CASSGDRERNNEQFF TGTGCCAGCAGCGGGGACAGGGAGAGGAACAATGAGCAGTTCTTC
- TRBJ2-3 TRBV19 TRBD1 CASSIMAGGNPGDTQYF TGTGCCAGTAGTATAATGGCAGGGGGCAATCCCGGAGATACGCAGTATTTT
- TRBJ2-7 TRBV7-2 TRBD1 CASSPGGDRGHEQYF TGTGCCAGCAGCCCAGGGGGGGACAGGGGCCACGAGCAGTACTTC
- TRBJ1-4 TRBV2 - CASSDTGNEKLFF TGTGCCAGCAGTGACACAGGAAATGAAAAACTGTTTTTT
- TRBJ2-3 TRBV5-6 - CASSLAVQGTQYF TGTGCCAGCAGCTTGGCCGTCCAGGGGACGCAGTATTTT
- TRBJ1-1 TRBV7-9 - CASSLFDGDTEAFF TGTGCCAGCAGCCTCTTTGACGGGGACACTGAAGCTTTCTTT
- TRBJ2-7 TRBV5-5 TRBD1 CASSLGWDRRSYEQYF TGTGCCAGCAGCTTGGGATGGGACAGGCGATCCTACGAGCAGTACTTC
- TRBJ2-1 TRBV29-1 TRBD2 CSAGLAVYNEQFF TGCAGCGCCGGTCTAGCGGTATACAATGAGCAGTTCTTC
- TRBJ2-3 TRBV11-2 TRBD2 CASSKRTSGGVSDTQYF TGTGCCAGCAGCAAAAGGACTAGCGGGGGGGTGTCAGATACGCAGTATTTT
- TRBJ1-4 TRBV19 TRBD1 CASSTPGTVGEKLFF TGTGCCAGTAGTACTCCCGGGACAGTAGGTGAAAAACTGTTTTTT
- TRBJ2-2 TRBV18 TRBD1 CASSPPGRGIGGELFF TGTGCCAGCTCACCACCGGGCAGGGGGATCGGCGGGGAGCTGTTTTTT
once TRBJ1-4 TRBV6-2/TRBV6-3 - CASSYPDNEPFNEKLFF TGTGCCAGCAGTTACCCGGACAACGAACCTTTTAATGAAAAACTGTTTTTT
- TRBJ1-2 TRBV7-9 - CASSSAYRVNYGYTF TGTGCCAGCAGCTCGGCCTACAGGGTAAACTATGGCTACACCTTC
- TRBJ1-4 TRBV5-1 TRBD1 CASSRDRDEKLFF TGCGCCAGCAGCCGGGACAGGGATGAAAAACTGTTTTTT
- TRBJ1-4 TRBV20-1 - CSASYGTNEKLFF TGCAGTGCTAGTTACGGGACTAATGAAAAACTGTTTTTT
- TRBJ2-2 TRBV24-1 - CATSDLSGRTGELFF TGTGCCACCAGTGATCTCTCAGGGAGGACCGGGGAGCTGTTTTTT
few TRBJ1-2 TRBV3-1/TRBV3-2 - CASSQDWAGYTF TGTGCCAGCAGCCAAGATTGGGCCGGCTACACCTTC
- TRBJ1-2 TRBV29-1 - CSVAGQFYGYTF TGCAGCGTCGCGGGCCAGTTCTATGGCTACACCTTC
once TRBJ2-3 TRBV7-7 TRBD1 CASSQDRVGDTQYF TGTGCCAGCAGCCAGGACAGGGTTGGAGATACGCAGTATTTT
- TRBJ1-1 TRBV29-1 - CSVSQAPDTEAFF TGCAGCGTATCCCAGGCCCCCGACACTGAAGCTTTCTTT
- TRBJ1-2 TRBV10-3 - CAISDGGANYGYTF TGTGCCATCAGTGATGGGGGCGCCAACTATGGCTACACCTTC
- TRBJ2-5 TRBV5-1 TRBD1 CASGYRGETQYF TGCGCCAGCGGATACAGGGGCGAGACCCAGTACTTC
- TRBJ1-5 TRBV7-8 - CASSYLDQPQHF TGTGCCAGCAGCTACCTAGATCAGCCCCAGCATTTT
- TRBJ1-3 TRBV5-4 - CASSSRGNTINTIYF TGTGCCAGCAGTTCCCGGGGGAATACTATAAACACCATATATTTT
- TRBJ1-1 TRBV12-5 - CASGLEAGTEAFF TGTGCTAGTGGTTTGGAAGCAGGCACTGAAGCTTTCTTT
once TRBJ2-2 TRBV5-1 TRBD1 CASSSWTGGADGELFF TGCGCCAGCAGCTCTTGGACAGGGGGCGCTGACGGGGAGCTGTTTTTT
- TRBJ2-2 TRBV25-1 TRBD2 CASSLGGPGELFF TGTGCCAGCAGTTTGGGAGGGCCCGGGGAGCTGTTTTTT
- TRBJ1-1 TRBV5-4 TRBD1 CASSPGTGGTEAFF TGTGCCAGCAGCCCAGGGACAGGGGGCACTGAAGCTTTCTTT
- TRBJ2-1 TRBV19 TRBD2 CASSILSSGESSYNEQFF TGTGCCAGTAGTATCCTTTCAAGCGGGGAAAGCTCCTACAATGAGCAGTTCTTC
- TRBJ1-6 TRBV19 - CASSIWGPRAPLHF TGTGCCAGTAGTATTTGGGGGCCTAGGGCACCCCTCCACTTT
- TRBJ2-7 TRBV7-3 - CASITHLYEQYF TGTGCCAGCATCACTCATCTCTACGAGCAGTACTTC
- TRBJ2-1 TRBV9 TRBD2 CASSAGLAGNEQFF TGTGCCAGCAGCGCCGGACTAGCGGGAAATGAGCAGTTCTTC
once TRBJ1-2 TRBV3-1/TRBV3-2 - CASSQQQGPYGYTF TGTGCCAGCAGCCAACAACAGGGCCCTTATGGCTACACCTTC
once TRBJ2-7 TRBV6-5 TRBD1 CASKTGAADEQYF TGTGCCAGCAAGACAGGGGCGGCAGACGAGCAGTACTTC
- TRBJ2-5 TRBV15 - CATSVREKETQYF TGTGCCACCAGCGTAAGGGAGAAAGAGACCCAGTACTTC
- TRBJ1-1 TRBV3-1/TRBV3-2 - CASSYGTLNTEAFF TGTGCCAGCAGCTACGGGACATTGAACACTGAAGCTTTCTTT